A selection of T cell receptor beta chains follows, all from one sample in a study of shared clonotypes between healthy human individuals. Some clones are missing from TCRdb's copy, which holds only in-frame ones; the method was immunoSEQ multiplex PCR. This table holds over 2 million clones, approximately 95% found once. Sequenced: naive CD8+ T cells sorted from blood. The receptors were sampled from a man aged 18 to 30 in good health. Each CDR3 is given with its conserved first and last residue. Fields, in order: V gene, clone size, J gene, D gene, CDR3 DNA, CDR3 protein. D genes are given only for firm matches. Rows give clone size only sometimes, using once, few, many, or a class for an expanded clone.

>TRBV29-1|.|TRBJ2-3|.
TGCAGCGTTGCCCTACTGGGGGCCAGCACAGATACGCAGTATTTT
CSVALLGASTDTQYF
>TRBV6-5|.|TRBJ2-2|.
TGTGCCAGCAGTTACTCTCGCCTGAGCTCTTCGGACTGTTTTTTT
CASSYSRLSSSDCFF
>TRBV27|once|TRBJ2-7|.
TGTGCCAGCAGTTCGACCGGGACTCCCTACGAGCAGTACTTC
CASSSTGTPYEQYF
>TRBV5-4|.|TRBJ2-7|.
TGTGCCAGCAGCTTGCCGGGCCCCTACGAGCAGTACTTC
CASSLPGPYEQYF
>TRBV2|.|TRBJ1-3|.
TGTGCCAGCGATCCAGGGGAATCTTCTGGAAACACCATATATTTT
CASDPGESSGNTIYF
>TRBV6-6|once|TRBJ2-2|.
TGTGCCAGCAGGGCCTCCAACACCGGGGAGCTGTTTTTT
CASRASNTGELFF
>TRBV6-6|once|TRBJ1-1|.
TGTGCCAGCAGTTACTCGGGGGATAGCACTGAAGCTTTCTTT
CASSYSGDSTEAFF
>TRBV27|.|TRBJ2-7|.
TGTGCCAGCAGTTGGGGACGGAACGCCTACGAGCAGTACTTC
CASSWGRNAYEQYF
>TRBV5-1|once|TRBJ2-7|.
TGCGCCAGCAGCCTCCAGTCTGATGACTACGAGCAGTACTTC
CASSLQSDDYEQYF
>TRBV11-2|.|TRBJ2-1|TRBD2
TGTGCCAGCAGCATGACTAGCGGGAACAATGAGCAGTTCTTC
CASSMTSGNNEQFF
>TRBV6-5|.|TRBJ2-7|TRBD1
TGTGCCAGCAGTGAAGGACAGGGGGCTCCTGGGGACTTC
CASSEGQGAPGDF
>TRBV9|.|TRBJ2-3|.
TGTGCCAGCAGCCTCTTCCCTGATACGCAGTATTTT
CASSLFPDTQYF
>TRBV6-5|.|TRBJ2-1|.
TGTGCCAGCAGTCCGCGGCCGGGGAGCAATGAGCAGTTCTTC
CASSPRPGSNEQFF
>TRBV19|.|TRBJ1-6|.
TGTGCCAGCCAGGAGGTTGGGAATTCACCCCTCCACTTT
CASQEVGNSPLHF
>TRBV4-3|.|TRBJ2-7|.
TGCGCCAGCAGCCCGTATTCGGAGGGCGAGCAGTACTTC
CASSPYSEGEQYF
>TRBV30|.|TRBJ1-1|.
TGTGCCTGGAGTGTATTAGGGGGGACTGAAGCTTTCTTT
CAWSVLGGTEAFF
>TRBV5-6|.|TRBJ2-5|.
TGTGCCAGCAGCTTGTACGAACCTCAAGAGACCCAGTACTTC
CASSLYEPQETQYF
>TRBV27|.|TRBJ1-1|.
TGTGCCAGCAGTTACCCGACCGGAGAAGCTTTCTTT
CASSYPTGEAFF
>TRBV9|.|TRBJ1-1|.
TGTGCCAGCAGCGGGATGGGGATAACTGAAGCTTTCTTT
CASSGMGITEAFF
>TRBV7-9|.|TRBJ2-1|.
TGTGCCAGCAGCTTAGGGCCGTACAATGAGCAGTTCTTC
CASSLGPYNEQFF
>TRBV4-2|.|TRBJ2-5|TRBD2
TGTGCCAGCAGCCAAGCAGGGGCTAGCGGGGGGCTCCAAGAGACCCAGTACTTC
CASSQAGASGGLQETQYF
>TRBV6-1|.|TRBJ1-5|.
TGTGCCAGCAGTGAAGCGAGGAGGGCCCATTGGGGGCAGCCCCAGCATTTT
CASSEARRAHWGQPQHF
>TRBV6-1|.|TRBJ2-7|.
TGTGCCAGCAGTGAATATTACGAGCAGTACTTC
CASSEYYEQYF
>TRBV29-1|.|TRBJ2-3|.
TGCAGCGTTGTAATGTTACTACACACAGATACGCAGTATTTT
CSVVMLLHTDTQYF
>TRBV2|.|TRBJ1-1|TRBD1
TGTGCCAGCAGTGAAGCCCAGGGGGCGGACACTGAAGCTTTCTTT
CASSEAQGADTEAFF
>TRBV7-2|.|TRBJ2-3|TRBD2
TGTGCCAGCAGCAGAGGACTAGCGATGAGCACAGATACGCAGTATTTT
CASSRGLAMSTDTQYF
>TRBV9|.|TRBJ2-7|TRBD2
TGTGCCAGCAGCGTAGAAGGGACTACCCTCTACGAGCAGTACTTC
CASSVEGTTLYEQYF